Given below is one TCR beta chain in context. Its antigen remains unknown. Profiling relied on immunoSEQ multiplex PCR, and the TCRdb table lists in-frame clones only, not all of them. The sample lists tens of thousands of clones; 85% to 95% were seen once. These data come from a study of graft-versus-host responses after intestinal transplantation. Study background: All recipients got anti-thymocyte globulin induction, then tacrolimus and steroids for 2 to 4 years.

CDR1 is SGDLS and CDR2 is YYNGEE in the germline V gene. This CDR3 has 14 residues. V shed 4 bases and J shed 4 bases, with 13 bases lying between them. Sequences were derived from unstimulated CD4+ T cells sorted from spleen or lymph node cells, sampled before transplant. The source of this sequence is a human donor who was the organ donor for an intestinal transplant. The chain joins TRBV9 to TRBJ2-3; possibly TRBD1 for D (6 bases). The CDR3: CASSPLGASDTQYF. In nucleotides, the CDR3 is TGTGCCAGCAGCCCTCTGGGGGCCTCAGATACGCAGTATTTT.